Included here is one TCR beta chain sequence, with context. These data belong to a study of blood T cell repertoires in COVID-19. The wider study: Italy, Spain and the United States were the sources of the convalescent and acute COVID-19 samples. T cells, B-cell-depleted T cells, or PBMCs provided the cDNA or gDNA that served as material.

Under the authors' procedure: Amplification with reference gene primers provided the estimates of nucleated cell counts. TCRdb's copy holds only in-frame clones and misses some; the assay was immunoSEQ multiplex PCR. V, J and clone size derive from that table, while D and trimming were established from the DNA sequence. The top ten clones hold around 11% of a sample with about 280,000 clones, more than 70% of them seen once. The ends were cut back, 4 bases at V and 4 bases at J, with 17 bases in the middle. This CDR3 contains 16 residues. CDR1 is MDHEN, CDR2 SYDVKM, per germline. The Seattle site enrolled patients during active infection and followed them longitudinally.

The sample taken for sequencing was peripheral blood. V gene TRBV28 combines with J gene TRBJ1-3; D remains unclear. The receptor was isolated from a young woman with COVID-19, enrolled during active disease. CDR3 sequence (DNA): TGTGCCAGCAGTTCCTCCTGGAGGGCCGTGGGAAACACCATATATTTT. It is translated as CASSSSWRAVGNTIYF.